These 11 T cell receptor beta chains share one sample of origin, sequenced in a study of human T cells and chemical hapten exposure. A single record per CDR3 protein comes from TCRdb applying MiXCR to the RACE reads. The sample consists of around 130,000 distinct CDR3 sequences, 8.5% to 9.5% of them appearing once. Stated time point: healthy volunteer bleed at 2 weeks. RNA extraction used unfractionated whole blood as the source of total RNA. The source material was whole blood. Receptors originate from a male donor in good health. Some clones in this sample may be carry-over from other donors' samples.

The chain combines TRBV19 with TRBJ1-2; D possibly corresponds to TRBD1 (6 bases). This CDR3 comprises 12 residues. With 5 bases removed from V and 3 bases from J, the gap between germline ends came to 7 bases. From germline, CDR1 is LNHDA and CDR2 SQIVND (reference sequence). CDR3 amino acids: CASSRTDYGYTF. CDR3 nucleotide sequence: TGTGCCAGTAGTCGGACAGACTATGGCTACACCTTC. The full variable domain, in which reference TRBV19 and TRBJ1-2 provide the parts outside the CDR3, is DGGITQSPKYLFRKEGQNVTLSCEQNLNHDAMYWYRQDPGQGLRLIYYSQIVNDFQKGDIAEGYSVSREKKESFPLTVTSAQKNPTAFYLCASSRTDYGYTFGSGTRLTVV.

This clonotype has ten or more counts. This chain connects TRBV20-1 to TRBJ2-7; 10 nucleotides align to TRBD1. J was trimmed by 2 bases and V by 3 bases; bases with no gene match: 7. The CDR3 runs to 15 residues. Germline CDR1 DFQATT, CDR2 SNEGSKA (reference sequence). The DNA for the CDR3 is TGCAGTGCTAGTGCCTGGGACAGGGGAACCTACGAGCAGTACTTC. Encoded protein: CSASAWDRGTYEQYF.

This chain links TRBV2 with TRBJ2-1, with 10 bases that match TRBD2. The CDR3 is 15 amino acids. The ends lost 5 bases at V and 8 bases at J; junction bases unmatched: 9. In germline, CDR1 is SNHLY, CDR2 FYNNEI. CDR3 region: CASSPPASGGYEQFF. Here the CDR3 DNA reads TGTGCCAGCAGTCCCCCGGCTAGCGGGGGCTATGAGCAGTTCTTC. The entire variable domain, with the rest obtained from reference TRBV2 and TRBJ2-1, is as follows: EPEVTQTPSHQVTQMGQEVILRCVPISNHLYFYWYRQILGQKVEFLVSFYNNEISEKSEIFDDQFSVERPDGSNFTLKIRSTKLEDSAMYFCASSPPASGGYEQFFGPGTRLTVL.

The table lists this clonotype with many counts. The rearrangement uses TRBV20-1 and TRBJ2-3, with D possibly TRBD2 on 5 matching bases. V shed 4 bases and J shed 7 bases, with 15 bases lying between them. Germline loops: CDR1 DFQATT, CDR2 SNEGSKA (reference sequence). CDR3 length equals 13 residues. The CDR3 spells CSATVTRGNTQYF. As DNA, the CDR3 is TGCAGTGCTACCGTCACTCGAGGGAATACGCAGTATTTT.

This chain links TRBV29-1 with TRBJ2-5; 8 bases are a match to TRBD1. The CDR3 is 14 residues long. Germline CDR1 SQVTM, CDR2 ANQGSEA. The ends lost 5 bases at V and 2 bases at J; junction bases unmatched: 7. The CDR3 nucleotides are TGCAGCGTTCCACGGACAGGGAGACAAGAGACCCAGTACTTC. It encodes CSVPRTGRQETQYF.

The rearrangement joins TRBV7-7 to TRBJ2-5; D perhaps matches TRBD1 (7 bases). V was pared by 5 bases and J by 1 base, with 14 bases between. Germline assignment: CDR1 SSHAT and CDR2 FNYEAQ (reference sequence). The CDR3 contains 15 residues. CDR3 in amino acids: CASSGGGTAQETQYF. The DNA of the CDR3 is TGTGCCAGCAGCGGAGGCGGGACAGCCCAAGAGACCCAGTACTTC.

This clonotype was picked up a small number of times. J is TRBJ2-1 and V is TRBV14; no clear D gene. V lost 0 bases and J 3 bases, leaving 3 bases between the germline ends. Per the germline V gene, CDR1 is SGHDN and CDR2 is FVKESK. The CDR3 runs 13 residues. In nucleotides, the CDR3 is TGTGCCAGCAGCCAAGAACTCTACAATGAGCAGTTCTTC. It is translated as CASSQELYNEQFF. Drawing the rest from reference TRBV14 and TRBJ2-1, the complete variable domain is EAGVTQFPSHSVIEKGQTVTLRCDPISGHDNLYWYRRVMGKEIKFLLHFVKESKQDESGMPNNRFLAERTGGTYSTLKVQPAELEDSGVYFCASSQELYNEQFFGPGTRLTVL.

This clonotype was recorded many times. This sequence joins TRBV20-1 and TRBJ2-5; 12 nucleotides align to TRBD2. J lost 4 bases, V lost 3 bases, and 9 bases had no gene match. Germline V CDR1 and CDR2: DFQATT, SNEGSKA (reference sequence). CDR3 size: 16 residues. The CDR3, as DNA: TGCAGTGCTAGCGGTGCTAGCGGGGGGGCGGGAGAGACCCAGTACTTC. This codes for CSASGASGGAGETQYF.

The genes are TRBV5-1 and TRBJ2-3; 8 bases line up with TRBD2. The V segment lost 5 bases and the J segment 1 base; nucleotides outside the gene matches: 6. The CDR3 length is 15 residues. Germline V gives CDR1 SGHRS, CDR2 YFSETQ. The chain's CDR3 is CASRPTSGRTDTQYF. The CDR3 nucleotides are TGCGCCAGCAGACCTACTAGCGGACGCACAGATACGCAGTATTTT. Variable domain in full (rest from reference TRBV5-1 and TRBJ2-3): KAGVTQTPRYLIKTRGQQVTLSCSPISGHRSVSWYQQTPGQGLQFLFEYFSETQRNKGNFPGRFSGRQFSNSRSEMNVSTLELGDSALYLCASRPTSGRTDTQYFGPGTRLTVL.

The sample holds a few counts of this clonotype. V usage is TRBV12-3 or TRBV12-4 and J usage is TRBJ1-1; 7 bases are a match to TRBD1. V gave up 3 bases and J gave up 6 bases; unmatched junction bases: 7. The CDR3 is 14 amino acids. CDR3 DNA sequence: TGTGCCAGCAGTTTGAGAGGGGGCGGTTCTGAAGCTTTCTTT. Translating gives CASSLRGGGSEAFF.

This clonotype was seen a few times. The J gene is TRBJ1-2, the V gene TRBV7-2; 8 bases are a match to TRBD1. Germline loops: CDR1 SGHTA, CDR2 FQGNSA. The ends lost 4 bases at V and 4 bases at J; junction bases unmatched: 11. This CDR3 is built from 16 residues. DNA of the CDR3: TGTGCCAGCAGCTCCGGACAGGGTCAGGATGTCTATGGCTACACCTTC. Protein: CASSSGQGQDVYGYTF.